The clone carrying this T cell receptor (beta chain) was detected only a few times. These data belong to a study of chemoradiotherapy in HPV16-positive cancers. Study-wide background: Functional T-cell assays on a couple of HPV16-positive patients' cells defined candidate HPV-specific clones and common TCR motifs.

Here immunoSEQ multiplex PCR was the method, and the copy in TCRdb shows in-frame clones only, minus some. This table has about 12,000 clones, more than 50% appearing once. Germline loops: CDR1 MNHEY, CDR2 SMNVEV (reference sequence). V trimming: 5 bases; J trimming: 1 base; junction bases outside the gene matches: 10. The CDR3 has 16 residues. The receptor's source is a human donor with HPV-associated anogenital cancer. This material was obtained from a patient who underwent chemoradiotherapy. This sequence joins TRBV27 and TRBJ2-5; 7 bases map to TRBD2. Written as DNA, the CDR3 is TGTGCCAGCAGTCCCGGACACTCGGGAGGCCAAGAGACCCAGTACTTC. This codes for CASSPGHSGGQETQYF.